These 2 T cell receptor beta chains were sequenced from one sample in a study of cytomegalovirus exposure and HLA in healthy donors. PCR used 60 Vbeta primers and 13 Jbeta primers. Profiling relied on immunoSEQ multiplex PCR, and the TCRdb table lists in-frame clones only, not all of them. This table holds 150,000 to 200,000 clones, roughly 80% found once. Material: PBMCs. The receptor set was obtained from a man aged 50-60 years in good health and CMV-seropositive.

The chain links TRBV6-5 to TRBJ1-2; tentatively, D is TRBD1 (5 bases). Germline assignment: CDR1 MNHEY and CDR2 SVGAGI. Deletions cut 2 bases from V and 8 bases from J, with 12 bases between. The CDR3 covers 13 residues. This chain's CDR3 is CASSYNQGGGYTF. Written as DNA, the CDR3 is TGTGCCAGCAGTTACAATCAGGGTGGGGGCTACACCTTC.

Turning to this clone: Sequence at one end of the junction differs from germline and may be a read error. V gene TRBV29-1 combines with J gene TRBJ2-5; TRBD2 aligns across 15 bases. The CDR3 contains 15 residues. The germline gives CDR1 SQVTM, CDR2 ANQGSEA. DNA of the CDR3: TGCAGCGTCGAAGGGACTAGCGGGAGGTGGGAGACCCAGTACTTC. Translating it yields CSVEGTSGRWETQYF.